This T cell receptor beta chain was profiled in a study of OX40 agonist ivuxolimab in advanced cancers. At the level of the study: Prior anti-PD-1, anti-PD-L1 or anti-CTLA-4 therapy did not bar entry, and approximately 43% had some.

The table lists this clone with a count of one. Its antigen is unknown. Germline V gene data show CDR1 as SGHAT and CDR2 as FQNNGV. The V segment lost 4 bases and the J segment 6 bases; nucleotides outside the gene matches: 9. This CDR3 contains 16 residues. Study-wide findings and caveats: Averaged across samples, CD8+ T cells carried more expanded clones than CD4+ did. It was not determined which antigens were specifically recognized by the peripheral T cells that had undergone clonal expansion.

The assay was immunoSEQ multiplex PCR, and TCRdb's table has in-frame clones only and misses some. The data contain roughly 40,000 clones, approximately 80% of them seen just once; the ten biggest clones take up roughly 20%. The sample here was CD4+ or CD8+ T cells sorted from blood, taken in a trial of the OX40 agonist ivuxolimab. The clonotype was recovered from an adult with an advanced solid tumor such as melanoma, head and neck, liver or kidney cancer. The rearrangement joins TRBV11-2 to TRBJ2-2; 9 bases fit TRBD2. The CDR3 sequence: CASSSERGALSGELFF. The CDR3 bases are TGTGCCAGCAGCTCTGAGCGGGGGGCGCTGTCCGGGGAGCTGTTTTTT.